A single TCR beta chain is shown here with its context. The assay was immunoSEQ multiplex PCR, and TCRdb's table has in-frame clones only and misses some. The data show 2 million to 2.5 million clones, approximately 96% seen once. The source of the sample is a study of shared clonotypes between healthy human individuals. The CDR3 totals 16 residues. Looked up from germline, CDR1 is SGHAT and CDR2 is FQNNGV. Trimming removed 5 bases from V and 3 bases from J; junction bases left unmatched: 10. Material: naive CD4+ T cells sorted from blood. Specified subset: CD45RA+ positively selected. This receptor was identified in a man aged 18 to 29 in good health. The chain employs TRBV11-2 and TRBJ2-3; 8 bases are shared with TRBD1. The CDR3, as DNA: TGTGCCAGCAGCGCCCGGACAGGGAAAAGTACAGATACGCAGTATTTT. It encodes CASSARTGKSTDTQYF.